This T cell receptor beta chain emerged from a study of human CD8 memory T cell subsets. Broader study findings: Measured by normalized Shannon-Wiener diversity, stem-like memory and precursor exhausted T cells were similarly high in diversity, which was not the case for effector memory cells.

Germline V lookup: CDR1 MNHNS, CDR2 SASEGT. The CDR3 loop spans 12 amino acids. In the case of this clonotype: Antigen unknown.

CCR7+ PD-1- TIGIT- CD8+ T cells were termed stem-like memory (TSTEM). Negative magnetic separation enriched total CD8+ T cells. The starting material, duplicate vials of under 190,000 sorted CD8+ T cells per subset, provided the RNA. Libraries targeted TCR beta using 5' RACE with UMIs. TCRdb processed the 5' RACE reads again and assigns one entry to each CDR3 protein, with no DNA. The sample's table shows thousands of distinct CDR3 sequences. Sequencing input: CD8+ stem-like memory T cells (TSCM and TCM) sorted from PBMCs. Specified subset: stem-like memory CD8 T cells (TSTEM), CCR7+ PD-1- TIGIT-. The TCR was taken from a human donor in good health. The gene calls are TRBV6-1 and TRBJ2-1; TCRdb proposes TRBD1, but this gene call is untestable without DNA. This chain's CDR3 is CASGDRGNEQFF.